A selection of T cell receptor beta chains follows, all from one sample in a study of shared clonotypes between healthy human individuals. The repertoire was sequenced with immunoSEQ multiplex PCR; TCRdb's copy has only in-frame clones and lacks some. The profile shows around 1.6 million clones, around 98% of them singletons. Sequencing input: naive CD4+ T cells sorted from blood. The receptor set was obtained from a man younger than 45 in good health. CDR3s include the opening cysteine and the closing phenylalanine or tryptophan. The order of the fields is D gene, J gene, V gene, CDR3 protein, CDR3 DNA. D genes are given only for firm matches.

TRBD2 TRBJ2-3 TRBV5-1 CASSWTLAGVGDTQYF TGCGCCAGCAGCTGGACCTTAGCGGGAGTAGGGGATACGCAGTATTTT
TRBD1 TRBJ2-7 TRBV28 CASSTGQGWEQYF TGTGCCAGCAGTACCGGACAGGGTTGGGAGCAGTACTTC
- TRBJ2-1 TRBV5-1 CASSKQGVNNEQFF TGCGCCAGCAGCAAACAGGGTGTCAACAATGAGCAGTTCTTC
TRBD1 TRBJ1-3 TRBV28 CASSLPQGASSGNTIYF TGTGCCAGCAGTTTACCCCAGGGGGCAAGCTCTGGAAACACCATATATTTT
- TRBJ2-5 TRBV5-4 CASSLAWNQETQYF TGTGCCAGCAGCTTGGCATGGAACCAAGAGACCCAGTACTTC
- TRBJ2-3 TRBV28 CASLGPDTQYF TGTGCCAGCTTGGGCCCAGATACGCAGTATTTT
TRBD2 TRBJ2-2 TRBV9 CASSATHSGIGTGELFF TGTGCCAGCAGCGCTACTCATAGCGGGATCGGCACCGGGGAGCTGTTTTTT
- TRBJ1-1 TRBV30 CASSLMNTEAFF TGTGCCTCCTCCCTTATGAACACTGAAGCTTTCTTT
TRBD1 TRBJ2-5 TRBV27 CASSLFRGQGGGTQYF TGTGCCAGCAGTTTATTTAGGGGACAGGGTGGGGGGACCCAGTACTTC
- TRBJ2-3 TRBV4-1 CASSQVRGRTDTQYF TGCGCCAGCAGCCAAGTGAGAGGCCGCACAGATACGCAGTATTTT
TRBD2 TRBJ2-3 TRBV27 CASSLTGLRGGTQYF TGTGCCAGCAGTTTAACGGGACTTCGCGGGGGTACGCAGTATTTT
- TRBJ2-1 TRBV27 CASNRVLGYNEQFF TGTGCCAGCAATCGGGTCCTGGGGTACAATGAGCAGTTCTTC
TRBD2 TRBJ2-1 TRBV5-1 CASSRLTSGRSDEQFF TGCGCCAGCAGCAGACTGACTAGCGGGAGGAGCGATGAGCAGTTCTTC
- TRBJ2-1 TRBV27 CASSSFSGTSYNEQFF TGTGCCAGCAGTTCGTTCTCGGGGACCTCCTACAATGAGCAGTTCTTC
- TRBJ2-7 TRBV28 CASRDTHYEQYF TGTGCCAGCAGGGACACCCACTACGAGCAGTACTTC
- TRBJ2-4 TRBV11-2 CASSSPGWAGGFGDIQYF TGTGCCAGCAGCTCTCCCGGCTGGGCAGGAGGATTCGGGGACATTCAGTACTTC
- TRBJ1-5 TRBV2 CASSESRGDQPQHF TGTGCCAGCAGTGAATCAAGGGGAGATCAGCCCCAGCATTTT
TRBD1 TRBJ2-5 TRBV9 CASSVRDRGLQETQYF TGTGCCAGCAGCGTTCGGGACAGGGGGCTTCAAGAGACCCAGTACTTC
- TRBJ2-7 TRBV4-1 CASSQDIQFESYEQYF TGCGCCAGCAGCCAAGATATCCAATTCGAGTCCTACGAGCAGTACTTC